One sample yielded the 21 T cell receptor beta chains listed below, sequenced in a study of chemoradiotherapy in HPV16-positive cancers. Sequencing used immunoSEQ multiplex PCR; TCRdb keeps in-frame clones, though not all of them. The table includes roughly 14,000 clones, approximately 91% detected once. The specimen comprised blood, sampled from a patient who underwent chemoradiotherapy. These receptor sequences come from a human donor with HPV-associated anogenital cancer.

V gene TRBV20-1 combines with J gene TRBJ2-7; 7 bases map to TRBD1. With 6 bases clipped from V and 9 bases from J, the junction kept 5 bases outside the gene matches. Looked up from germline, CDR1 is DFQATT and CDR2 is SNEGSKA (reference sequence). CDR3 length: 10 residues. The CDR3, as DNA: TGCAGTGCCTTAGCAGGGGGGCAGTACTTC. Translation: CSALAGGQYF.

This clone has only a few counts. V gene TRBV19 combines with J gene TRBJ1-6; 7 bases are a match to TRBD1. With V trimmed by 6 bases and J by 6 bases, 8 bases remained unmatched. Per germline, CDR1 LNHDA and CDR2 SQIVND (reference sequence). CDR3 length: 15 amino acids. The CDR3, as DNA: TGTGCCAGTAGAGAAGAGGACAGGATTAATTCACCCCTCCACTTT. Amino acid sequence: CASREEDRINSPLHF.

The V gene is TRBV7-9, the J gene TRBJ2-3, with D uncertain. Germline V gene lookup returns CDR1 SEHNR and CDR2 FQNEAQ (reference sequence). CDR3 length equals 14 residues. Trimming removed 1 base from V and 0 bases from J, with 5 bases in between. The chain's CDR3 is CASSLDASTDTQYF. The CDR3, as DNA: TGTGCCAGCAGCTTAGATGCCAGCACAGATACGCAGTATTTT.

This clone was seen a single time. J is TRBJ2-3 and V is TRBV4-1; TRBD2 agrees at 12 bases. Germline lookup yields CDR1 MGHRA and CDR2 YSYEKL. V lost 4 bases to trimming and J lost 4 bases; unmatched junction nucleotides: 3. The CDR3 covers 15 residues. The CDR3 sequence: CASSRTSGVSDTQYF. CDR3 DNA sequence: TGCGCCAGCAGCCGGACTAGCGGGGTTTCAGATACGCAGTATTTT.

The rearrangement joins TRBV15 to TRBJ2-7; D is unresolved. Germline lookup yields CDR1 LNHNV and CDR2 YYDKDF (reference sequence). The CDR3 consists of 12 residues. V lost 3 bases, J lost 1 base, and 4 bases lay in between. The CDR3 spells CATSRGSYEQYF. The CDR3 DNA sequence: TGTGCCACCAGCAGGGGGTCCTACGAGCAGTACTTC.

The gene calls are TRBV7-2 and TRBJ2-7; D call uncertain. Germline CDR1 SGHTA, CDR2 FQGNSA. CDR3 length: 16 residues. The V end lost 6 bases, the J end lost 5 bases, and 23 bases lay between the germline ends. This chain's CDR3 is CASSHPNREGRNEQYF. CDR3 nucleotides: TGTGCCAGCAGTCATCCTAACCGAGAAGGAAGAAACGAGCAGTACTTC.

This chain links TRBV7-2 with TRBJ1-1, with 11 bases fitting TRBD1. The V gene's germline CDR1 is SGHTA and CDR2 FQGNSA. V was pared by 4 bases and J by 6 bases, with 10 bases of the junction left unmatched. The CDR3 runs 16 residues. In DNA, the CDR3 is TGTGCCAGCAGCTCGAGGACAGGGGGCGCGTGGGCTGAAGCTTTCTTT. Translated: CASSSRTGGAWAEAFF.

This clone is a singleton in its sample. This chain links TRBV29-1 with TRBJ1-1; 12 positions match TRBD1. In germline, CDR1 is SQVTM, CDR2 ANQGSEA. The CDR3 extends over 17 amino acids. V lost 5 bases, J lost 1 base, and 11 bases stayed unmatched. The CDR3, as DNA: TGCAGCGTTTCCAAACGGGACAGGGGGCTATCGAACACTGAAGCTTTCTTT. Protein: CSVSKRDRGLSNTEAFF.

The chain has TRBV5-1 and TRBJ2-7; D possibly matches TRBD1 or TRBD2 (5 bases each). The CDR3 contains 15 residues. Deletions cut 1 base from V and 5 bases from J, with 16 bases between. Germline V gene lookup returns CDR1 SGHRS and CDR2 YFSETQ. The chain's CDR3 is CASSLWDPKTHEQYF. CDR3 DNA: TGCGCCAGCAGCTTGTGGGACCCAAAAACCCACGAGCAGTACTTC.

The rearrangement joins TRBV19 to TRBJ2-7; TRBD1 aligns across 9 bases. The CDR3 totals 16 residues. The germline V gene encodes CDR1 LNHDA and CDR2 SQIVND (reference sequence). The V gene end was trimmed by 4 bases and the J gene end by 1 base; junction bases not matched to a gene: 8. As DNA, the CDR3 is TGTGCCAGTAGTACCCCCGGGACAGGGATATCCTACGAGCAGTACTTC. Translated, it gives CASSTPGTGISYEQYF.

This clone has just a few counts. The rearrangement joins TRBV7-2 to TRBJ1-5; D remains unclear. The CDR3 extends over 15 amino acids. Looked up from germline, CDR1 is SGHTA and CDR2 is FQGNSA. Trimming pared 5 bases from V and 0 bases from J, leaving 11 bases between. CDR3 region: CASSQRSYSNQPQHF. CDR3 DNA: TGTGCCAGCAGCCAACGGTCTTATAGCAATCAGCCCCAGCATTTT.

V and J are TRBV6-5 and TRBJ1-1; a possible D gene is TRBD1 (5 bases). The CDR3 runs 13 residues. Germline CDR1 MNHEY, CDR2 SVGAGI. V lost 7 bases and J 9 bases, leaving 18 bases between the germline ends. In DNA, the CDR3 is TGTGCCAGCATCATGGGGGGTGGGTGGAAAGCTTTCTTT. Translating it yields CASIMGGGWKAFF.

The CDR3 region is CASRRGQGADLNEQYF. CDR3 bases: TGTGCCAGCAGGAGGGGACAGGGGGCCGACTTGAACGAGCAGTACTTC. The chain is built from TRBV28 and TRBJ2-7; TRBD1 matches 12 bases. The CDR3 extends over 16 amino acids. V lost 6 bases and J lost 5; bases outside the gene matches: 11. Germline values: CDR1 MDHEN, CDR2 SYDVKM.

The chain links TRBV9 to TRBJ2-7, with a possible D match to TRBD1 (6 bases). V was clipped by 5 bases and J by 6 bases, with 24 bases between them. CDR1 is SGDLS, CDR2 YYNGEE, per germline. The CDR3 sequence is 16 residues long. CDR3 DNA sequence: TGTGCCAGCAGAGAGGCCCCCGGACAGTGTGCGTGCGAGCAGTACTTC. The encoded protein is CASREAPGQCACEQYF.

The chain employs TRBV11-2 and TRBJ2-4; 10 bases are shared with TRBD2. Germline V gene sequence: CDR1 SGHAT, CDR2 FQNNGV. This CDR3 comprises 18 residues. Trimming at V came to 0 bases and at J to 7 bases, leaving 12 bases not matched to a gene. Here the CDR3 DNA reads TGTGCCAGCAGCTTAGAGGGGGTAGCGGGGGGCAGCAGGAACATTCAGTACTTC. Its translation is CASSLEGVAGGSRNIQYF.

This clone was counted once. This chain links TRBV2 with TRBJ2-2; D assignment may be TRBD1 or TRBD2 (5 bases each). Germline V gene data show CDR1 as SNHLY and CDR2 as FYNNEI. The CDR3 has 14 amino acids. The V and J ends lost 3 bases and 4 bases respectively, with 9 bases between them. DNA for the CDR3: TGTGCCAGCAGTGATCTGGGGACCACCGGGGAGCTGTTTTTT. It translates to CASSDLGTTGELFF.

The V gene is TRBV28, the J gene TRBJ1-2; 9 nucleotides agree with TRBD1. V was pared by 3 bases and J by 6 bases, with 5 bases of the junction left unmatched. This CDR3 is 14 amino acids long. Germline-derived CDR1 and CDR2 are MDHEN and SYDVKM. The CDR3 here is CASSFPGQGDGYTF. The CDR3 nucleotides are TGTGCCAGCAGTTTTCCGGGACAGGGAGATGGCTACACCTTC.

This clone has more than one count but fewer than ten. The V call is TRBV11-3, the J call TRBJ2-3; D unresolved. Germline V gene lookup returns CDR1 SGHNT and CDR2 YENEEA. Trimming stripped 7 bases from V and 5 bases from J, with 13 bases between. The CDR3 runs to 13 residues. DNA for the CDR3: TGTGCCAGCACCCCAACGTCGAGAGATACGCAGTATTTT. Protein product: CASTPTSRDTQYF.

This chain connects TRBV6-6 to TRBJ2-1; 7 bases are shared with TRBD2. The CDR3 has 14 residues. Unmatched junction bases numbered 2, after V lost 6 bases and J lost 0 bases. CDR1 is MNHNY, CDR2 SVGAGI, per germline (reference sequence). Here the CDR3 reads CASRGGSSYNEQFF. The CDR3, as DNA: TGTGCCAGCAGGGGAGGGAGCTCCTACAATGAGCAGTTCTTC.

This chain connects TRBV18 to TRBJ1-2; D is possibly TRBD1 (5 bases). Germline V gene lookup returns CDR1 KGHSH and CDR2 LQKENI. This CDR3 region has 13 residues. V was clipped by 2 bases and J by 2 bases, with 6 bases between them. CDR3: CASSPSGNYGYTF. The CDR3 coding sequence is TGTGCCAGCTCACCATCAGGGAACTATGGCTACACCTTC.

This chain connects TRBV5-1 to TRBJ2-3; D may correspond to TRBD1 or TRBD2 (5 bases each). V was trimmed by 2 bases and J by 2 bases, leaving 12 bases between them. From germline, CDR1 is SGHRS and CDR2 YFSETQ. The CDR3 runs to 15 residues. The CDR3 here is CASSFRDPTTDTQYF. The CDR3 DNA is TGCGCCAGCAGCTTCCGGGACCCTACCACAGATACGCAGTATTTT.